Listed below are T cell receptor beta chains from one sample, sequenced in a study of OX40 agonist ivuxolimab in advanced cancers. The data were produced by immunoSEQ multiplex PCR, yet TCRdb's version contains in-frame clones alone and is incomplete. The data hold about 110,000 clones, with over 85% observed a single time. Sample: CD4+ or CD8+ T cells sorted from blood, taken in a trial of the OX40 agonist ivuxolimab. These receptors came from an adult with an advanced solid tumor such as melanoma, head and neck, liver or kidney cancer. Each CDR3 is given with its conserved first and last residue. Fields, in order: CDR3 protein, CDR3 DNA, V gene, J gene, D gene, clone size. The D gene is left open where the match is weak. A row's size may be missing; if present it is once, few, many or a size class.

CACTSGSGLAKNIQYF,TGTGCCTGCACTAGCGGGTCAGGACTAGCCAAAAACATTCAGTACTTC,TRBV30,TRBJ2-4,TRBD2,once
CASSYGESGNTIYF,TGTGCCAGCAGTTACGGAGAGTCTGGAAACACCATATATTTT,TRBV6-5,TRBJ1-3,NA,once
CAWSVLRGREGYTF,TGTGCCTGGAGTGTACTGAGGGGGCGCGAAGGCTACACCTTC,TRBV30,TRBJ1-2,TRBD1,NA
CASSRDTQGGYTF,TGTGCCAGCAGCCGCGACACGCAGGGCGGCTACACCTTC,TRBV6-5,TRBJ1-2,NA,NA
CASSLERVGAGYTF,TGTGCCAGCAGCTTAGAACGGGTTGGGGCTGGCTACACCTTC,TRBV7-2,TRBJ1-2,NA,NA
CASSLSRVYTIYF,TGTGCCAGCAGCTTGTCTCGGGTTTACACCATATATTTT,TRBV5-6,TRBJ1-3,NA,NA
CASSVGLAEYNEQFF,TGTGCCAGCAGCGTGGGACTAGCGGAGTACAATGAGCAGTTCTTC,TRBV9,TRBJ2-1,TRBD2,NA
CAATGETEAFF,TGTGCCGCGACAGGGGAGACTGAAGCTTTCTTT,TRBV10-3,TRBJ1-1,TRBD1,once
CASSLFPSGQPQHF,TGTGCCAGCAGCTTGTTTCCGAGCGGTCAGCCCCAGCATTTT,TRBV5-4,TRBJ1-5,NA,NA
CASSEAPGGQPQHF,TGTGCCAGCAGTGAAGCGCCTGGGGGTCAGCCCCAGCATTTT,TRBV6-1,TRBJ1-5,NA,NA
CASSLDLEGSNEQYF,TGTGCCAGCAGCTTAGATCTCGAGGGTTCCAACGAGCAGTACTTC,TRBV7-8,TRBJ2-7,NA,NA
CASSVWIAGNEQFF,TGTGCCAGTAGTGTTTGGATAGCGGGAAATGAGCAGTTCTTC,TRBV19,TRBJ2-1,TRBD2,NA
CAWSVSLRENEQFF,TGTGCCTGGAGTGTATCTCTCAGGGAGAATGAGCAGTTCTTC,TRBV30,TRBJ2-1,NA,once
CASSLLFDTGELFF,TGTGCCAGCAGCTTGTTGTTCGACACCGGGGAGCTGTTTTTT,TRBV5-1,TRBJ2-2,NA,NA
CASSEERNQPQHF,TGCGCCAGCAGCGAAGAGAGGAATCAGCCCCAGCATTTT,TRBV4-1,TRBJ1-5,NA,NA
CASSQTRGTDYGYTF,TGTGCCAGCAGTCAAACACGTGGGACAGACTATGGCTACACCTTC,TRBV6-5,TRBJ1-2,TRBD1,once
CASSPTGRSYEQYF,TGTGCCAGCTCACCAACAGGGAGATCCTACGAGCAGTACTTC,TRBV18,TRBJ2-7,NA,NA
CASSQVPNTEAFF,TGCGCCAGCAGCCAAGTTCCAAACACTGAAGCTTTCTTT,TRBV4-3,TRBJ1-1,NA,NA
CATNSGTQETQYF,TGTGCCACAAATTCCGGGACCCAAGAGACCCAGTACTTC,TRBV10-3,TRBJ2-5,NA,once
CASSLEGFGGGVGETQYF,TGTGCCAGCAGCTTAGAAGGGTTTGGGGGAGGCGTCGGAGAGACCCAGTACTTC,TRBV11-2,TRBJ2-5,NA,NA
CASNPIAGAKYNEQFF,TGTGCCAGCAATCCCATAGCGGGAGCGAAGTACAATGAGCAGTTCTTC,TRBV2,TRBJ2-1,TRBD2,NA
CASSLVRGQGEAFF,TGTGCCAGCAGCTTAGTCAGGGGGCAAGGTGAAGCTTTCTTT,TRBV7-2,TRBJ1-1,TRBD1,NA
CASSMMSDTDTQYF,TGTGCCAGTAGTATGATGTCAGACACAGATACGCAGTATTTT,TRBV19,TRBJ2-3,NA,NA
CASSQAGTGYHYGYTF,TGCGCCAGCAGCCAAGCCGGGACAGGGTATCACTATGGCTACACCTTC,TRBV4-3,TRBJ1-2,TRBD1,NA
CASSKVRLANEQFF,TGTGCCAGCAGCAAAGTTAGACTAGCGAATGAGCAGTTCTTC,TRBV21-1,TRBJ2-1,NA,NA
CASSDRGYQPQHF,TGTGCCAGCAGTGATAGAGGATACCAGCCCCAGCATTTT,TRBV6-5,TRBJ1-5,NA,NA
CASSIKGPRGPYGYTF,TGTGCCAGTAGTATAAAAGGTCCCAGGGGGCCCTATGGCTACACCTTC,TRBV19,TRBJ1-2,TRBD1,NA
CASSLGHTEQFF,TGTGCCAGCAGTTTAGGTCATACGGAGCAGTTCTTC,TRBV27,TRBJ2-1,NA,NA
CASSSGEGLTNEQFF,TGTGCCAGCAGCTCCGGGGAGGGCCTCACTAATGAGCAGTTCTTC,TRBV7-2,TRBJ2-1,TRBD2,NA
CASSLGLAEGHEQFF,TGTGCCAGTAGCCTCGGACTAGCGGAGGGTCATGAGCAGTTCTTC,TRBV19,TRBJ2-1,TRBD2,once
CASSVELGREAFF,TGTGCCAGCAGCGTAGAATTGGGCCGAGAAGCTTTCTTT,TRBV9,TRBJ1-1,NA,NA
CASSRGSSSYEQYF,TGCGCCAGCAGCCGTGGGTCTTCCTCCTACGAGCAGTACTTC,TRBV5-1,TRBJ2-7,NA,NA
CASNNRGYTDTQYF,TGTGCCAGCAATAACAGGGGTTACACAGATACGCAGTATTTT,TRBV6-1,TRBJ2-3,TRBD1,NA
CASSPSNIRLSEDNEQFF,TGTGCCAGCTCACCTAGCAATATAAGACTTAGCGAAGACAATGAGCAGTTCTTC,TRBV18,TRBJ2-1,NA,NA
CASSIQLGNSPLHF,TGTGCCAGCAGCATACAGTTGGGGAATTCACCCCTCCACTTT,TRBV7-8,TRBJ1-6,NA,NA
CASMELTIGTDTQYF,TGCGCCAGCATGGAACTTACTATAGGTACAGATACGCAGTATTTT,TRBV5-1,TRBJ2-3,NA,NA
CASSLRVEGNQPQHF,TGTGCCAGCAGTTTAAGGGTAGAAGGCAATCAGCCCCAGCATTTT,TRBV28,TRBJ1-5,NA,NA
CASSEVEQYF,TGTGCCAGCAGTGAGGTGGAGCAGTACTTC,TRBV2,TRBJ2-7,NA,NA
CASSLYGPTEQYF,TGTGCCAGCAGCTTATATGGCCCTACCGAGCAGTACTTC,TRBV11-2,TRBJ2-7,NA,NA
CASSPTGDIGEQYF,TGTGCCAGCAGCCCCACCGGGGACATCGGGGAGCAGTACTTC,TRBV9,TRBJ2-7,NA,NA
CASSSQGDSGNTIYF,TGTGCCAGCAGCTCCCAGGGTGATTCTGGAAACACCATATATTTT,TRBV7-2,TRBJ1-3,NA,NA
CASSLDASSAEAFF,TGCGCCAGCAGCTTGGATGCCAGTTCGGCTGAAGCTTTCTTT,TRBV5-1,TRBJ1-1,NA,NA
CAISGGGLSSYEQYF,TGTGCCATCAGTGGAGGGGGCCTCAGCTCCTACGAGCAGTACTTC,TRBV10-3,TRBJ2-7,TRBD1,NA
CASSGGSGRAYEQYF,TGTGCCAGCAGTGGGGGAAGCGGGAGGGCCTACGAGCAGTACTTC,TRBV27,TRBJ2-7,TRBD2,NA
CASSLGTTAAFF,TGTGCCAGCAGCTTAGGTACGACAGCGGCTTTCTTT,TRBV7-8,TRBJ1-1,NA,NA
CASSLESGLYEKLFF,TGTGCCAGCAGCTTAGAATCAGGCTTATATGAAAAACTGTTTTTT,TRBV7-9,TRBJ1-4,NA,NA
CASGVQRNQPQHF,TGTGCCAGTGGGGTGCAGCGAAATCAGCCCCAGCATTTT,TRBV19,TRBJ1-5,NA,NA
CAWSPLGTGSDQPQHF,TGTGCCTGGAGCCCCCTAGGGACAGGTTCAGATCAGCCCCAGCATTTT,TRBV30,TRBJ1-5,TRBD1,NA
CASSQAYARGRDEQYF,TGTGCCAGCAGCCAGGCATACGCCAGGGGGCGGGACGAGCAGTACTTC,TRBV7-9,TRBJ2-7,TRBD1,NA
CASSEARGPYLLSSGNTIYF,TGTGCCAGCAGTGAGGCGCGGGGCCCATATCTCCTAAGCTCTGGAAACACCATATATTTT,TRBV6-1,TRBJ1-3,NA,NA
CASSFPQETQYF,TGTGCCAGCAGCTTCCCCCAAGAGACCCAGTACTTC,TRBV7-9,TRBJ2-5,NA,once
CASLLESSYNEQFF,TGTGCCAGCCTCCTGGAGAGCTCCTACAATGAGCAGTTCTTC,TRBV7-2,TRBJ2-1,NA,NA
CAISDSGETQYF,TGTGCCATCAGCGACAGTGGAGAGACCCAGTACTTC,TRBV10-3,TRBJ2-5,NA,NA
CSALRGQGDYGYTF,TGCAGCGCCCTCCGTGGGCAGGGAGACTATGGCTACACCTTC,TRBV29-1,TRBJ1-2,NA,NA
CASSPGGGNTEAFF,TGTGCCAGCTCACCGGGGGGCGGGAACACTGAAGCTTTCTTT,TRBV18,TRBJ1-1,NA,NA
CASSPDPGQPQHF,TGTGCCAGCAGCCCCGACCCTGGACAGCCCCAGCATTTT,TRBV7-9,TRBJ1-5,NA,NA
CASSLGGAGTQYF,TGTGCTAGCAGCTTAGGGGGGGCGGGGACCCAGTACTTC,TRBV7-7,TRBJ2-5,NA,NA
CASSPGGRAETQYF,TGTGCCAGCAGCCCGGGGGGGAGGGCAGAGACCCAGTACTTC,TRBV28,TRBJ2-5,TRBD2,NA
CASSLNLGGSFGYTF,TGTGCCAGCAGTTTAAATTTGGGGGGATCCTTTGGCTACACCTTC,TRBV28,TRBJ1-2,NA,NA
CASSPDGLVLNEQFF,TGTGCCAGCAGCCCGGACGGACTAGTACTCAATGAGCAGTTCTTC,TRBV5-6,TRBJ2-1,TRBD2,NA